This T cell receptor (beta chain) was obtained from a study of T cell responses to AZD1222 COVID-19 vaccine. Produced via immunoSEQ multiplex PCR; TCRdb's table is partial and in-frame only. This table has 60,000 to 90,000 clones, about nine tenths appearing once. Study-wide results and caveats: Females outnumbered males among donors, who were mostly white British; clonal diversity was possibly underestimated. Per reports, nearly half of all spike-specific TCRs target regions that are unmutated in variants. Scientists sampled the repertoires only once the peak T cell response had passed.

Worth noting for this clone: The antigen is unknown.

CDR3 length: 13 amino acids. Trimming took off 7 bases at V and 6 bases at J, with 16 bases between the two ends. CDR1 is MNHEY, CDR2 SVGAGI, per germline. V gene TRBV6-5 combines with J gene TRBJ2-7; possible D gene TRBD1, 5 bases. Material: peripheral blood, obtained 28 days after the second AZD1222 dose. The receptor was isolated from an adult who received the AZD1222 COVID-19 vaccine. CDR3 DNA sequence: TGTGCCAGCACCGCCGGGCAGGGCTTCGAGCAGTACTTC. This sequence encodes CASTAGQGFEQYF.